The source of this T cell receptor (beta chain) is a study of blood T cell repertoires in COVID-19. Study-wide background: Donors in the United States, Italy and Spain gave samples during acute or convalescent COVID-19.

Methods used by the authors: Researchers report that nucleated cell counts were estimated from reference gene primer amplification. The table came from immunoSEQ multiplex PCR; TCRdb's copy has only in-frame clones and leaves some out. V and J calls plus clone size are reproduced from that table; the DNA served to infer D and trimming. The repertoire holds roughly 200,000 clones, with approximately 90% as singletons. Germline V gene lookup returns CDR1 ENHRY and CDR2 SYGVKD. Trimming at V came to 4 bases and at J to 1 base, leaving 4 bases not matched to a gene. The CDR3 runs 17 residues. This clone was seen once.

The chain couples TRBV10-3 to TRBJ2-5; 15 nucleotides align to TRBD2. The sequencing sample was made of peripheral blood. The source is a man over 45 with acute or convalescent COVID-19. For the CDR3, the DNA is TGTGCCATCAGTGGGGGACTAGCGGGAGGTGGCCAAGAGACCCAGTACTTC. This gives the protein CAISGGLAGGGQETQYF.